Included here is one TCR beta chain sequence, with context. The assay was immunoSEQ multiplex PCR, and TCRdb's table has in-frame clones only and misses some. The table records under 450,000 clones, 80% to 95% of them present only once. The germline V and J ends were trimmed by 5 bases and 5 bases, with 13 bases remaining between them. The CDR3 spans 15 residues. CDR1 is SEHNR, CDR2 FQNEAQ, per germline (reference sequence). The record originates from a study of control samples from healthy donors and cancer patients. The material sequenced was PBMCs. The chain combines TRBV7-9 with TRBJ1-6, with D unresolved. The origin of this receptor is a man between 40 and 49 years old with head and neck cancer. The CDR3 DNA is TGTGCCAGCAGCCTCCTCTCGGGCCATAATTCACCCCTCCACTTT. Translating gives CASSLLSGHNSPLHF.